Ten or more counts support the clone carrying this T cell receptor (beta chain). This sample is drawn from a study of early T cells in non-severe SARS-CoV-2 infection. Trimming stripped 2 bases from V and 6 bases from J, with 14 bases between. This CDR3 is built from 15 residues. The germline V gene has CDR1 SGHVS and CDR2 FQNEAQ. TCRdb ran MiXCR on the 5' RACE reads and lists one entry per CDR3 protein. The sample yields approximately 41,000 distinct CDR3 sequences, over 3.5% seen once. The specimen sequenced was whole blood. This receptor was identified in an adult who was a healthcare worker with PCR-confirmed SARS-CoV-2 infection or an uninfected control (not recorded which). The chain uses TRBV7-8 and TRBJ1-5; D call uncertain. The CDR3 loop reads CASSLISGFSQPQHF. The CDR3 DNA follows: TGTGCCAGCAGCTTAATTAGTGGGTTTAGTCAGCCCCAGCATTTT. Based on the CDR3 plus reference TRBV7-8 and TRBJ1-5, the full variable domain is GAGVSQSPRYKVAKRGQDVALRCDPISGHVSLFWYQQALGQGPEFLTYFQNEAQLDKSGLPSDRFFAERPEGSVSTLKIQRTQQEDSAVYLCASSLISGFSQPQHFGDGTRLSIL.